Listed below are T cell receptor beta chains from one sample, sequenced in a study of graft-versus-host responses after intestinal transplantation. Measured with immunoSEQ multiplex PCR; TCRdb has only the in-frame clones, and not every one. The sample lists 70,000 to 95,000 clones; roughly 93% were seen once. Their recognized antigens are unknown. This material consisted of unstimulated CD8+ T cells sorted from spleen or lymph node cells, taken before transplant. These receptors all come from a human donor who was the organ donor for an intestinal transplant. CDR3s include the opening cysteine and the closing phenylalanine or tryptophan. A D gene is named only where the DNA matches it firmly. Rows give clone size only sometimes, using once, few, many, or a class for an expanded clone.

j_call: TRBJ2-1; d_call: TRBD1; v_call: TRBV19; clone_size: .; cdr3_aa: CASSHGQGYNEQFF; cdr3_nt: TGTGCCAGTAGCCACGGACAGGGCTACAATGAGCAGTTCTTC
j_call: TRBJ2-2; d_call: .; v_call: TRBV6-6; clone_size: .; cdr3_aa: CASTSTGELLF; cdr3_nt: TGTGCCAGCACCTCCACCGGGGAGCTGCTTTTT
j_call: TRBJ2-7; d_call: .; v_call: TRBV5-4; clone_size: .; cdr3_aa: CASSGGYYEQYF; cdr3_nt: TGTGCCAGCAGCGGAGGTTACTACGAGCAGTACTTC
j_call: TRBJ2-1; d_call: TRBD2; v_call: TRBV4-1; clone_size: .; cdr3_aa: CASSHPLAGPDNEQFF; cdr3_nt: TGCGCCAGCAGCCATCCTCTAGCGGGACCTGACAATGAGCAGTTCTTC
j_call: TRBJ1-2; d_call: TRBD1; v_call: TRBV6-5; clone_size: .; cdr3_aa: CASSYRTGEYYGYTF; cdr3_nt: TGTGCCAGCAGCTACCGGACAGGGGAGTACTATGGCTACACCTTC
j_call: TRBJ2-7; d_call: .; v_call: TRBV2; clone_size: .; cdr3_aa: CASSVPTGGSYEQYF; cdr3_nt: TGTGCCAGCAGTGTTCCGACAGGTGGAAGCTACGAGCAGTACTTC
j_call: TRBJ1-1; d_call: .; v_call: TRBV27; clone_size: .; cdr3_aa: CASSWGQIRGTEAFF; cdr3_nt: TGTGCCAGCAGTTGGGGCCAGATCCGAGGTACTGAAGCTTTCTTT
j_call: TRBJ2-7; d_call: TRBD1; v_call: TRBV11-2; clone_size: .; cdr3_aa: CASSWGTGPHEQYF; cdr3_nt: TGTGCCAGCAGCTGGGGGACAGGCCCGCACGAGCAGTACTTC
j_call: TRBJ1-1; d_call: .; v_call: TRBV4-3; clone_size: .; cdr3_aa: CASSQGGVMNTEAFF; cdr3_nt: TGCGCCAGCAGCCAAGGGGGCGTAATGAACACTGAAGCTTTCTTT
j_call: TRBJ2-1; d_call: TRBD1; v_call: TRBV15; clone_size: .; cdr3_aa: CATSDRGSYNEQFF; cdr3_nt: TGTGCCACGAGCGACAGGGGATCCTACAATGAGCAGTTCTTC
j_call: TRBJ2-1; d_call: .; v_call: TRBV4-2; clone_size: .; cdr3_aa: CASSQADLVWREGGDSYNEQFF; cdr3_nt: TGTGCCAGCAGCCAGGCCGATCTAGTTTGGCGAGAAGGGGGGGACTCCTACAATGAGCAGTTCTTC
j_call: TRBJ2-1; d_call: .; v_call: TRBV29-1; clone_size: .; cdr3_aa: CSVSPPIGRVTYNEQFF; cdr3_nt: TGCAGCGTTTCACCCCCAATTGGGCGGGTGACCTACAATGAGCAGTTCTTC
j_call: TRBJ2-7; d_call: TRBD1; v_call: TRBV6-1; clone_size: .; cdr3_aa: CASSEPALTGEYEQYF; cdr3_nt: TGTGCCAGCAGTGAACCAGCCCTGACAGGGGAGTACGAGCAGTACTTC
j_call: TRBJ1-5; d_call: .; v_call: TRBV10-3; clone_size: .; cdr3_aa: CAISGQRSNQPQHF; cdr3_nt: TGTGCCATCAGTGGGCAGAGGAGCAATCAGCCCCAGCATTTT
j_call: TRBJ2-3; d_call: .; v_call: TRBV7-3; clone_size: .; cdr3_aa: CASSLARRGRTDTQYF; cdr3_nt: TGTGCCAGCAGCTTAGCGAGGCGGGGTCGCACAGATACGCAGTATTTT
j_call: TRBJ2-1; d_call: TRBD2; v_call: TRBV4-1; clone_size: .; cdr3_aa: CASGPSGGDNEQFF; cdr3_nt: TGCGCCAGCGGCCCTAGCGGGGGGGACAATGAGCAGTTCTTC
j_call: TRBJ1-5; d_call: .; v_call: TRBV27; clone_size: once; cdr3_aa: CASSLIAGGLPGQPQHF; cdr3_nt: TGTGCCAGCAGTTTAATTGCGGGGGGGCTGCCGGGTCAGCCCCAGCATTTT
j_call: TRBJ1-1; d_call: .; v_call: TRBV27; clone_size: .; cdr3_aa: CASSLLANTEAFF; cdr3_nt: TGTGCCAGCAGTTTACTAGCGAACACTGAAGCTTTCTTT
j_call: TRBJ1-2; d_call: TRBD1; v_call: TRBV5-8; clone_size: once; cdr3_aa: CASSVRTGIYGYTF; cdr3_nt: TGTGCCAGCAGCGTCCGGACAGGCATCTATGGCTACACCTTC
j_call: TRBJ2-1; d_call: .; v_call: TRBV18; clone_size: .; cdr3_aa: CASSPNLPWTVFFDEQFF; cdr3_nt: TGTGCCAGCTCACCAAACCTCCCGTGGACAGTTTTCTTCGATGAGCAGTTCTTC
j_call: TRBJ2-5; d_call: TRBD1; v_call: TRBV9; clone_size: .; cdr3_aa: CASSFKLPGQEETQYF; cdr3_nt: TGTGCCAGCAGCTTCAAACTCCCGGGACAGGAGGAGACCCAGTACTTC
j_call: TRBJ1-2; d_call: .; v_call: TRBV6-4; clone_size: .; cdr3_aa: CASSDSTLANYGYTF; cdr3_nt: TGTGCCAGCAGTGATTCGACATTAGCTAACTATGGCTACACCTTC
j_call: TRBJ2-4; d_call: .; v_call: TRBV21-1; clone_size: .; cdr3_aa: CASSKAYRILPLAKNIQYF; cdr3_nt: TGTGCCAGCAGCAAAGCCTACAGGATTCTTCCTCTAGCCAAAAACATTCAGTACTTC
j_call: TRBJ2-7; d_call: TRBD1; v_call: TRBV19; clone_size: .; cdr3_aa: CASSIGDREYSYEQYF; cdr3_nt: TGTGCCAGTAGTATAGGGGACAGGGAATACAGCTACGAGCAGTACTTC
j_call: TRBJ2-3; d_call: TRBD2; v_call: TRBV7-6; clone_size: .; cdr3_aa: CASSSLLAGADTQYF; cdr3_nt: TGTGCCAGCAGCTCGTTACTAGCGGGAGCAGATACGCAGTATTTT
j_call: TRBJ2-1; d_call: TRBD1; v_call: TRBV27; clone_size: .; cdr3_aa: CASSSKPTGGGDEQFF; cdr3_nt: TGTGCCAGCAGTTCGAAGCCGACAGGGGGCGGCGATGAGCAGTTCTTC
j_call: TRBJ1-2; d_call: .; v_call: TRBV13; clone_size: .; cdr3_aa: CASSLRSEYGYTF; cdr3_nt: TGTGCCAGCAGCCTCCGGAGTGAGTATGGCTACACCTTC
j_call: TRBJ2-3; d_call: .; v_call: TRBV7-2; clone_size: .; cdr3_aa: CASSPLPAGFGDTQYF; cdr3_nt: TGTGCCAGCAGCCCACTTCCAGCAGGGTTTGGGGATACGCAGTATTTT
j_call: TRBJ2-2; d_call: TRBD1; v_call: TRBV27; clone_size: .; cdr3_aa: CASSFGTGGTGELFF; cdr3_nt: TGTGCCAGCAGTTTCGGGACAGGGGGGACCGGGGAGCTGTTTTTT
j_call: TRBJ1-6; d_call: .; v_call: TRBV6-1; clone_size: once; cdr3_aa: CASSVVLEQLNSPLHF; cdr3_nt: TGTGCCAGCAGTGTTGTATTGGAACAGCTCAATTCACCCCTCCACTTT
j_call: TRBJ1-1; d_call: .; v_call: TRBV27; clone_size: .; cdr3_aa: CASSLVPTRNTEAFF; cdr3_nt: TGTGCCAGCAGTTTAGTCCCCACGAGGAACACTGAAGCTTTCTTT
j_call: TRBJ2-7; d_call: TRBD1; v_call: TRBV27; clone_size: once; cdr3_aa: CASRDTGTVHEQYF; cdr3_nt: TGTGCCAGCAGAGATACCGGGACAGTCCACGAGCAGTACTTC
j_call: TRBJ2-1; d_call: .; v_call: TRBV4-3; clone_size: .; cdr3_aa: CASSQGRGSVYNEQFF; cdr3_nt: TGCGCCAGCAGCCAAGGGAGAGGGAGTGTATACAATGAGCAGTTCTTC
j_call: TRBJ2-7; d_call: .; v_call: TRBV5-6; clone_size: few; cdr3_aa: CASSLGAEEPEQYF; cdr3_nt: TGTGCCAGCAGCTTAGGGGCCGAAGAACCCGAGCAGTACTTC
j_call: TRBJ2-1; d_call: .; v_call: TRBV7-9; clone_size: .; cdr3_aa: CASSLTALQFF; cdr3_nt: TGTGCCAGCAGCTTGACAGCGTTGCAGTTCTTC
j_call: TRBJ1-5; d_call: .; v_call: TRBV28; clone_size: .; cdr3_aa: CASSFRGSNQPQHF; cdr3_nt: TGTGCCAGCAGTTTCAGGGGTAGCAATCAGCCCCAGCATTTT
j_call: TRBJ2-3; d_call: .; v_call: TRBV7-9; clone_size: .; cdr3_aa: CASSLDGSGTQYF; cdr3_nt: TGTGCCAGCAGCTTAGATGGTTCCGGTACGCAGTATTTT
j_call: TRBJ1-6; d_call: .; v_call: TRBV21-1; clone_size: .; cdr3_aa: CASCMSNSPLHF; cdr3_nt: TGTGCCAGCTGCATGTCGAATTCACCCCTCCACTTT
j_call: TRBJ2-7; d_call: .; v_call: TRBV6-5; clone_size: .; cdr3_aa: CASSSSPGNTGQYF; cdr3_nt: TGTGCCAGCAGTTCCAGTCCGGGTAATACGGGGCAGTACTTC
j_call: TRBJ2-1; d_call: TRBD2; v_call: TRBV27; clone_size: .; cdr3_aa: CASSLTSGYNEQFF; cdr3_nt: TGTGCCAGCAGTTTGACTAGCGGATACAATGAGCAGTTCTTC
j_call: TRBJ2-1; d_call: .; v_call: TRBV7-9; clone_size: .; cdr3_aa: CASSGELGEQFF; cdr3_nt: TGTGCCAGCAGCGGAGAGCTCGGTGAGCAGTTCTTC
j_call: TRBJ1-5; d_call: TRBD1; v_call: TRBV19; clone_size: .; cdr3_aa: CASAPTGSQPQHF; cdr3_nt: TGTGCCAGTGCCCCGACAGGGAGTCAGCCCCAGCATTTT
j_call: TRBJ2-5; d_call: .; v_call: TRBV10-3; clone_size: .; cdr3_aa: CAISDPDREKETQYF; cdr3_nt: TGTGCCATCAGTGATCCGGACAGAGAAAAAGAGACCCAGTACTTC
j_call: TRBJ1-5; d_call: .; v_call: TRBV28; clone_size: .; cdr3_aa: CASSLGEGTVGNQPQHF; cdr3_nt: TGTGCCAGCAGTTTAGGGGAGGGAACGGTTGGCAATCAGCCCCAGCATTTT
j_call: TRBJ2-3; d_call: TRBD1; v_call: TRBV4-3; clone_size: .; cdr3_aa: CASSRGQGVSDTQYF; cdr3_nt: TGCGCCAGCAGCCGGGGACAGGGGGTTTCAGATACGCAGTATTTT